What follows are 11 T cell receptor beta chains derived from one specimen sequenced in a study of blood T cell repertoires in COVID-19. Here immunoSEQ multiplex PCR was the method, and the copy in TCRdb shows in-frame clones only, minus some. The table has 250,000 to 300,000 clones, roughly 91% seen once. The sequencing input was PBMCs or T cells enriched from blood (not recorded which). All receptors come from a woman in her sixties or seventies in a cohort exposed to, infected with or recovered from COVID-19 (not recorded which).

The genes are TRBV6-5 and TRBJ2-2; TRBD1 is a possible D gene (5 bases). Deletions cut 7 bases from V and 7 bases from J, with 16 bases between. The CDR3 has 14 residues. Looked up from germline, CDR1 is MNHEY and CDR2 is SVGAGI. In DNA form, the CDR3 reads TGTGCCAGCAAATTTATACAGGCTTACGGGGAGCTGTTTTTT. Its protein is CASKFIQAYGELFF.

V gene TRBV25-1 combines with J gene TRBJ1-1; D remains unclear. Germline loops: CDR1 MGHDK, CDR2 SYGVNS. The germline V and J ends were trimmed by 1 base and 3 bases, with 6 bases remaining between them. The CDR3 runs to 13 residues. Written as DNA, the CDR3 is TGTGCCAGCAGTGAATTCGGAGACACTGAAGCTTTCTTT. It encodes CASSEFGDTEAFF. Together with reference TRBV25-1 and TRBJ1-1, the CDR3 gives the full variable domain: EADIYQTPRYLVIGTGKKITLECSQTMGHDKMYWYQQDPGMELHLIHYSYGVNSTEKGDLSSESTVSRIRTEHFPLTLESARPSHTSQYLCASSEFGDTEAFFGQGTRLTVV.

This chain joins TRBV28 and TRBJ1-5; 11 positions agree with TRBD1. The germline gives CDR1 MDHEN, CDR2 SYDVKM. This CDR3 has 16 amino acids. V lost 7 bases and J lost 5; bases outside the gene matches: 10. CDR3 nucleotides: TGTGCCAGCATAAATGGACAGGGGGCCAGTTATCAGCCCCAGCATTTT. Its translation: CASINGQGASYQPQHF.

The J gene is TRBJ2-1, the V gene TRBV5-4; 16 nucleotides agree with TRBD2. This CDR3 contains 14 residues. Losses at the gene ends were 7 bases for V and 8 bases for J; bases not matched to a gene: 3. From germline, CDR1 is SGHNT and CDR2 YYREEE (reference sequence). The CDR3 spells CASGTSGRADEQFF. The CDR3 DNA follows: TGTGCCAGCGGGACTAGCGGGAGGGCCGATGAGCAGTTCTTC.

V and J are TRBV7-2 and TRBJ2-5; a weak D match, TRBD2 (6 bases). Germline V gene sequence: CDR1 SGHTA, CDR2 FQGNSA. There are 13 residues in the CDR3. Between the trimmed V and J ends, which lost 1 base and 4 bases, there was a span of 7 bases. The CDR3 DNA sequence: TGTGCCAGCAGCTTAGGGAGGGGAGAGACCCAGTACTTC. Encoded protein: CASSLGRGETQYF.

CDR3 sequence (DNA): TGTGCCATCAGTGAGGGACAGAATCTCCACTTT. This codes for CAISEGQNLHF. The rearrangement links TRBV10-3 to TRBJ1-6; possibly TRBD1 for D (6 bases). Trimming took 2 bases from V and 16 from J, leaving 9 bases between them. Germline-derived CDR1 and CDR2 are ENHRY and SYGVKD. This CDR3 is 11 amino acids long.

The chain uses TRBV5-5 and TRBJ2-5; a possible D gene is TRBD1 (5 bases). Germline V gene lookup returns CDR1 SGHKS and CDR2 YYEKEE (reference sequence). The CDR3 contains 13 residues. V was clipped by 4 bases and J by 7 bases, with 14 bases between them. CDR3 in amino acids: CASSPPKGWTQYF. The CDR3 DNA sequence: TGTGCCAGCAGCCCCCCCAAGGGGTGGACCCAGTACTTC.

The chain employs TRBV2 and TRBJ1-4; the D is unclear. Trimming shortened V by 6 bases and J by 0 bases, and 8 bases separated the two germline ends. The CDR3 has 14 amino acids. Germline-derived CDR1 and CDR2 are SNHLY and FYNNEI. The CDR3 protein is CASRQTSTNEKLFF. CDR3 DNA: TGTGCCAGCAGACAGACATCAACTAATGAAAAACTGTTTTTT. Full variable domain (remainder filled in from reference TRBV2 and TRBJ1-4): EPEVTQTPSHQVTQMGQEVILRCVPISNHLYFYWYRQILGQKVEFLVSFYNNEISEKSEIFDDQFSVERPDGSNFTLKIRSTKLEDSAMYFCASRQTSTNEKLFFGSGTQLSVL.

CDR3 residues: CASRWANLNQPQHF. The CDR3 DNA reads as TGTGCCAGCAGATGGGCCAATCTGAATCAGCCCCAGCATTTT. The chain is built from TRBV6-6 and TRBJ1-5, with D uncertain. CDR3 length: 14 amino acids. Trimming left V 6 bases short and J 4 bases short, with 13 bases between. CDR1 and CDR2 (germline): MNHNY, SVGAGI (reference sequence).

The rearrangement uses TRBV5-5 and TRBJ2-5; 10 nucleotides agree with TRBD1. Per the germline V gene, CDR1 is SGHKS and CDR2 is YYEKEE (reference sequence). Germline trimming cut 0 bases from V and 4 bases from J; bases unmatched to any gene: 3. This CDR3 region has 15 residues. In DNA, the CDR3 is TGTGCCAGCAGCTTGGGGACAGGGGGACGAGAGACCCAGTACTTC. It yields the protein CASSLGTGGRETQYF.

The rearrangement uses TRBV15 and TRBJ1-2, with D possibly matching TRBD1 (6 bases). The CDR3 extends over 17 amino acids. Between the trimmed V and J ends, which lost 5 bases and 2 bases, there was a span of 21 bases. Germline lookup yields CDR1 LNHNV and CDR2 YYDKDF (reference sequence). CDR3 DNA sequence: TGTGCCACCAGCGTCTCGAGGACAGCTAACAGAAACTATGGCTACACCTTC. This gives the protein CATSVSRTANRNYGYTF.